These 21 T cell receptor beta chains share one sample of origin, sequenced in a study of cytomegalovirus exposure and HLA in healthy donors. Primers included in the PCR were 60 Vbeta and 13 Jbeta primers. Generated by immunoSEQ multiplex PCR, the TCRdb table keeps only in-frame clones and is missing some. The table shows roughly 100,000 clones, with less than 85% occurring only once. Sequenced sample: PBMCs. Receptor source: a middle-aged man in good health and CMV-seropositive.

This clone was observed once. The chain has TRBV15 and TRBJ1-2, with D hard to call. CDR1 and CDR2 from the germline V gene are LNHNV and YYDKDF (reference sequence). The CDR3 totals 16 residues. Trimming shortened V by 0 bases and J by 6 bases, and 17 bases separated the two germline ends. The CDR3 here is CATSRDTLSGSHGYTF. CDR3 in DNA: TGTGCCACCAGCAGAGATACCCTTTCGGGGTCCCATGGCTACACCTTC.

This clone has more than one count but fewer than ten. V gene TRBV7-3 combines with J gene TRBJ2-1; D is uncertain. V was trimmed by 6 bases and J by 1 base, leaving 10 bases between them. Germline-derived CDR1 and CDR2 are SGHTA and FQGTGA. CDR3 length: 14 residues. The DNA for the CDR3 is TGTGCCAGCAGTCGTTCTCAGTCCTACAATGAGCAGTTCTTC. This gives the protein CASSRSQSYNEQFF.

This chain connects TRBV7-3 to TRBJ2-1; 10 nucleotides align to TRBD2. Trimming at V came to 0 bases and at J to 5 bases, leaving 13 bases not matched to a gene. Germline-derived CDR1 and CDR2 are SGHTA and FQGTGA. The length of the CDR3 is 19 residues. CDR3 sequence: CASSLTGRSSGSVDNEQFF. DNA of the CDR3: TGTGCCAGCAGCTTAACTGGGCGGTCTAGCGGGAGTGTAGACAATGAGCAGTTCTTC.

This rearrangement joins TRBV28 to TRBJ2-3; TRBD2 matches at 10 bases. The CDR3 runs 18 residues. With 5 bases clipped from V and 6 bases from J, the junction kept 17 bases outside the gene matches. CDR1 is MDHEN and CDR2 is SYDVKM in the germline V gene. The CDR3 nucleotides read TGTGCCAGCAGTCCATCCGCCCTAGCGGGGGCCCCGGGGGATACGCAGTATTTT. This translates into CASSPSALAGAPGDTQYF.

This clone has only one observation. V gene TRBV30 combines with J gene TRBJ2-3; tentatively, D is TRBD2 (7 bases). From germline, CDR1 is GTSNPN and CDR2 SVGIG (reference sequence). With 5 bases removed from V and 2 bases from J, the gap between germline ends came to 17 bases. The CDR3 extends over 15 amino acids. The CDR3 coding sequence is TGTGCCTGGGGATTTGGGGGGGCGTCCACAGATACGCAGTATTTT. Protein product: CAWGFGGASTDTQYF. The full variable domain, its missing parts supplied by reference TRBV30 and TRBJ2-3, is SQTIHQWPATLVQPVGSPLSLECTVEGTSNPNLYWYRQAAGRGLQLLFYSVGIGQISSEVPQNLSASRPQDRQFILSSKKLLLSDSGFYLCAWGFGGASTDTQYFGPGTRLTVL.

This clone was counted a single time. The DNA for the CDR3 is TGTGCCAGCAGGGGCGGACAGGCTCACTATGGCTACACCTTC. Protein sequence: CASRGGQAHYGYTF. This sequence joins TRBV5-5 and TRBJ1-2; 7 bases match TRBD1. Unmatched junction bases numbered 7, after V lost 5 bases and J lost 3 bases. The CDR3 is 14 amino acids. Germline V gene sequence: CDR1 SGHKS, CDR2 YYEKEE (reference sequence).

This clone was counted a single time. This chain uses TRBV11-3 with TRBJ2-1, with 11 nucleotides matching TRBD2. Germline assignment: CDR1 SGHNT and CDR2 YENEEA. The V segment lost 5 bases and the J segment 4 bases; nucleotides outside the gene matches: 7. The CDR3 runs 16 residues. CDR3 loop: CASSTLLAGDYNEQFF. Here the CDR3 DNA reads TGTGCCAGCAGCACCCTACTAGCGGGGGATTACAATGAGCAGTTCTTC. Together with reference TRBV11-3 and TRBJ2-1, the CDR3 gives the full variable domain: EAGVVQSPRYKIIEKKQPVAFWCNPISGHNTLYWYLQNLGQGPELLIRYENEEAVDDSQLPKDRFSAERLKGVDSTLKIQPAELGDSAVYLCASSTLLAGDYNEQFFGPGTRLTVL.

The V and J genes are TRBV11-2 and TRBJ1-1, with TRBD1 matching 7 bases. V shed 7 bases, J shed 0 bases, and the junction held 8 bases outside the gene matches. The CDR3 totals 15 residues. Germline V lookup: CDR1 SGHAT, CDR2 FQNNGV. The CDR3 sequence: CASTSQGVMNTEAFF. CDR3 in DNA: TGTGCCAGCACCTCCCAGGGGGTAATGAACACTGAAGCTTTCTTT. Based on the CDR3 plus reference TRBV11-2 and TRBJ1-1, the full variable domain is EAGVAQSPRYKIIEKRQSVAFWCNPISGHATLYWYQQILGQGPKLLIQFQNNGVVDDSQLPKDRFSAERLKGVDSTLKIQPAKLEDSAVYLCASTSQGVMNTEAFFGQGTRLTVV.

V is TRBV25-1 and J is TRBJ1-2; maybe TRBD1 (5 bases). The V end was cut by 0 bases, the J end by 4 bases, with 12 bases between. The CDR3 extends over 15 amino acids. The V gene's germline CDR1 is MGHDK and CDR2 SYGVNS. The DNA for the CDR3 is TGTGCCAGCAGTGAATATATGACAGACCTCTATGGCTACACCTTC. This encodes CASSEYMTDLYGYTF.

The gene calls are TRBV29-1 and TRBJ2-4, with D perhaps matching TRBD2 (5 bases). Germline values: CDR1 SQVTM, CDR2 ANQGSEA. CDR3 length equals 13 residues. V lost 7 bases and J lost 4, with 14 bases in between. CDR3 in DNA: TGCAGCGGGCGGGCTAGCCAGAAAAACATTCAGTACTTC. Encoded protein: CSGRASQKNIQYF.

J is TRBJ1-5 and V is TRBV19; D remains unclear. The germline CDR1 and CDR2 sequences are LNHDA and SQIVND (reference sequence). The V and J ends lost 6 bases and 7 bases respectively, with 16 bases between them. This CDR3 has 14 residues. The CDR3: CASSVHAVEQPQHF. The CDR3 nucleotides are TGTGCCAGTAGCGTACACGCGGTAGAACAGCCCCAGCATTTT.

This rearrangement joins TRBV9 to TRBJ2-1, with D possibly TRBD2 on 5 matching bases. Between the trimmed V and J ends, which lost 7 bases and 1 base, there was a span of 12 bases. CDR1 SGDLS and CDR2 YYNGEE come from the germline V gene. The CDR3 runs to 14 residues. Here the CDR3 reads CASGEGPSYNEQFF. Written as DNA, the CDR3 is TGTGCCAGCGGAGAGGGTCCGTCCTACAATGAGCAGTTCTTC. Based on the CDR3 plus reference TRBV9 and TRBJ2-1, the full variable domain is DSGVTQTPKHLITATGQRVTLRCSPRSGDLSVYWYQQSLDQGLQFLIQYYNGEERAKGNILERFSAQQFPDLHSELNLSSLELGDSALYFCASGEGPSYNEQFFGPGTRLTVL.

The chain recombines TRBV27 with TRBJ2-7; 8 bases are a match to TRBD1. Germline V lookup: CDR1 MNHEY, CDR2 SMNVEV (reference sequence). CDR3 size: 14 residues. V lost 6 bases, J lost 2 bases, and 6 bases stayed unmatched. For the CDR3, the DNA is TGTGCCAGCAGCCCCGGGACAGGACCCTACGAGCAGTACTTC. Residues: CASSPGTGPYEQYF.

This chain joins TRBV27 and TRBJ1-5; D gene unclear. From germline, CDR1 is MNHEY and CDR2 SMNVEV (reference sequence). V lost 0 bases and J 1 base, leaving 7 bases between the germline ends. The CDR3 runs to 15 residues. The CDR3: CASSLSGVSNQPQHF. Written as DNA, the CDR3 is TGTGCCAGCAGTTTATCGGGCGTGAGCAATCAGCCCCAGCATTTT.

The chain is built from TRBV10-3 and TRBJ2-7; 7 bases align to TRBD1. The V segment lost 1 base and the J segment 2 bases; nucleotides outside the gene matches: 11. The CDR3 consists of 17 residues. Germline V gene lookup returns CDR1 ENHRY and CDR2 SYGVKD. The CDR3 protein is CAISEFARGQRPYEQYF. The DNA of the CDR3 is TGTGCCATCAGTGAGTTCGCCAGGGGACAGAGGCCCTACGAGCAGTACTTC.

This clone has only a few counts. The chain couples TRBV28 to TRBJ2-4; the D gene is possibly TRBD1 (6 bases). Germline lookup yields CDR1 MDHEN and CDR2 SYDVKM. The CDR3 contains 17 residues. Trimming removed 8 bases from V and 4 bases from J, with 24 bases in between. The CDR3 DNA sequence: TGTGCCAGCCGAGTTTACGGGGCACCAGGGGAAAAAAACATTCAGTACTTC. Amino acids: CASRVYGAPGEKNIQYF.

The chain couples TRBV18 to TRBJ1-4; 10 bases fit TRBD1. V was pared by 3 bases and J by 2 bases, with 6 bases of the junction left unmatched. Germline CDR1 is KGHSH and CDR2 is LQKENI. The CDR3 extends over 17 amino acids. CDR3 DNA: TGTGCCAGCTCACCTCGGGACAGGGGAGTGACTAATGAAAAACTGTTTTTT. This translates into CASSPRDRGVTNEKLFF.

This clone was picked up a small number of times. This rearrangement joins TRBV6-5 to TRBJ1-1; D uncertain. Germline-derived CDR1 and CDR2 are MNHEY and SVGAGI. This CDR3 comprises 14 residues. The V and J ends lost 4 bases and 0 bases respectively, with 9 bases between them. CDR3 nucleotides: TGTGCCAGCAGTTCTCAGGCTATGAACACTGAAGCTTTCTTT. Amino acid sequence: CASSSQAMNTEAFF.

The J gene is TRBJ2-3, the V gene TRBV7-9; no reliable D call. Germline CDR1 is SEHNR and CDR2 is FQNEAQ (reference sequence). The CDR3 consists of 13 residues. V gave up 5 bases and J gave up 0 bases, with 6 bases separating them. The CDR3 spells CASSAQSTDTQYF. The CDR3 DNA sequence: TGTGCCAGCAGCGCACAGAGCACAGATACGCAGTATTTT. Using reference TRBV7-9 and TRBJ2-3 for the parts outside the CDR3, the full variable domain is DTGVSQNPRHKITKRGQNVTFRCDPISEHNRLYWYRQTLGQGPEFLTYFQNEAQLEKSRLLSDRFSAERPKGSFSTLEIQRTEQGDSAMYLCASSAQSTDTQYFGPGTRLTVL.

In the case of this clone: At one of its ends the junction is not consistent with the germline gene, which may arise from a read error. CDR3 region: CSVEDLLRPPKNSQYF. CDR3 bases: TGCAGCGTTGAAGATCTTCTGCGTCCCCCCAAAAACAGTCAGTACTTC. The chain combines TRBV29-1 with TRBJ2-4, with unresolved D. Germline values: CDR1 SQVTM, CDR2 ANQGSEA. This CDR3 is 16 amino acids long.

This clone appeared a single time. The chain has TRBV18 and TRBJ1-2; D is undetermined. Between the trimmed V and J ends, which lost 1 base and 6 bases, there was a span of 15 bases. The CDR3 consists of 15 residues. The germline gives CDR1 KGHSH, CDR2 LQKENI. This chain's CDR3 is CASSPLWPRADGYTF. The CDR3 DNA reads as TGTGCCAGCTCACCACTCTGGCCCCGAGCGGATGGCTACACCTTC.